This entry describes one T cell receptor (beta chain). Its antigen is undetermined. The sample comes from a study of CD8+CD57+ T cells in acquired aplastic anemia. Study-level findings and limits: Controls did not differ significantly from patients in CD8+ Simpson's diversity. Found in both controls and patients were around 29 CD8+ CDR3 sequences.

CDR3 and TCR beta VDJ profiling relied on genomic DNA as the template. TCRdb independently ran MiXCR on the reads; one entry per CDR3 protein. The table shows 400,000 to 450,000 distinct CDR3 sequences, with under 80% occurring only once. The receptor was isolated from a human donor in good health, serving as a control. Sequenced material: sorted CD4+, CD8+, or CD8+CD57+ T cells (not recorded which) from PBMCs.

The CDR3 DNA follows: TGTGCCAGCCGATTGGGGGGTAGCGACTCCTACAATGAGCAGTTCTTC. Encoded protein: CASRLGGSDSYNEQFF. V usage is TRBV6-4 and J usage is TRBJ2-1; a possible D gene is TRBD2 (6 bases). This CDR3 region has 16 residues. The germline V gene has CDR1 MRHNA and CDR2 SNTAGT. V was trimmed by 8 bases and J by 0 bases, leaving 17 bases between them.